This entry concerns a single TCR beta chain. Its cognate antigen is unknown. The data derive from a study of cytomegalovirus exposure and HLA in healthy donors. Findings of the study overall: Among immune exposure information, only CMV serostatus was available. What a later analysis reportedly showed was that an Asian-associated ancestry cluster had fewer N-insertions than the approximately 700-donor mean.

The primer mix had 60 Vbeta and 13 Jbeta primers. Assay used: immunoSEQ multiplex PCR; TCRdb lists only in-frame clones, some missing. The sample lists nearly 200,000 clones, over 80% occurring once. This TCR came from a man under 40 in good health and CMV-seronegative. Sequenced input: PBMCs.

The CDR3 loop is CASSEQGLSGNTIYF. CDR3 nucleotides: TGTGCCAGCAGCGAACAGGGGCTCTCTGGAAACACCATATATTTT. The chain has TRBV21-1 and TRBJ1-3; TRBD1, the table's D call, was not compared with the DNA. TRBV21-1 is marked as a pseudogene. This CDR3 has 15 amino acids.